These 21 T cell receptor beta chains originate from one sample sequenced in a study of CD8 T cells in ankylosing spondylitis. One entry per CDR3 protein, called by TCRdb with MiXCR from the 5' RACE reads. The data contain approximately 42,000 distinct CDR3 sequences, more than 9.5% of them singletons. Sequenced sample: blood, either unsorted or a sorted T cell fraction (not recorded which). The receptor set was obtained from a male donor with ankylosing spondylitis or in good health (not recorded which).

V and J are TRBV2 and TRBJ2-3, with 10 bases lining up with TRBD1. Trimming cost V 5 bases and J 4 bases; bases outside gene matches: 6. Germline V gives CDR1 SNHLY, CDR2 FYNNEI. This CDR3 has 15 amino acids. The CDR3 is CASSSDRGRADTQYF. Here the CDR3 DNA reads TGTGCCAGCAGTTCCGACAGGGGGCGCGCAGATACGCAGTATTTT.

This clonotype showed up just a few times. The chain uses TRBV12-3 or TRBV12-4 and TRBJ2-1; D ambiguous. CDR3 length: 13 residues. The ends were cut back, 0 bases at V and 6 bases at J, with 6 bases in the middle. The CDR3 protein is CASSLALPNEQFF. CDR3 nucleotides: TGTGCCAGCAGTTTAGCCCTTCCCAATGAGCAGTTCTTC.

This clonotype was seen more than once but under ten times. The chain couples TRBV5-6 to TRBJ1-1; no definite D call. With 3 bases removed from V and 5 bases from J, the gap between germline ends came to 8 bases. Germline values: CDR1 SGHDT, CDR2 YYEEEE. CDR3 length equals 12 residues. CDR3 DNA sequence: TGTGCCAGCAGCTCCGGGAGAACTGAAGCTTTCTTT. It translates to CASSSGRTEAFF.

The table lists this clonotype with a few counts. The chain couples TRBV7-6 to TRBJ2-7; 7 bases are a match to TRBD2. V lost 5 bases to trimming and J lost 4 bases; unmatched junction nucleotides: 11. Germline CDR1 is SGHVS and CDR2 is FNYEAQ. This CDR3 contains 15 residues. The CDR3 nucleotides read TGTGCCAGCAGCCCCATAAGAGCTAGCGGATACGAGCAGTACTTC. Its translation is CASSPIRASGYEQYF. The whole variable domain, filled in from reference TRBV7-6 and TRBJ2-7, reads GAGVSQSPRYKVTKRGQDVALRCDPISGHVSLYWYRQALGQGPEFLTYFNYEAQQDKSGLPNDRFSAERPEGSISTLTIQRTEQRDSAMYRCASSPIRASGYEQYFGPGTRLTVT.

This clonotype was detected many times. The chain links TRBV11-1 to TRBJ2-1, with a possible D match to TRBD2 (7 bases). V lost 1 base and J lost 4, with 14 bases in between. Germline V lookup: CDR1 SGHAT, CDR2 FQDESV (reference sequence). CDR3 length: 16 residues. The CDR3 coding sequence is TGTGCCAGCAGCTTAGGAGGGCGGGGGCCATACAATGAGCAGTTCTTC. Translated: CASSLGGRGPYNEQFF.

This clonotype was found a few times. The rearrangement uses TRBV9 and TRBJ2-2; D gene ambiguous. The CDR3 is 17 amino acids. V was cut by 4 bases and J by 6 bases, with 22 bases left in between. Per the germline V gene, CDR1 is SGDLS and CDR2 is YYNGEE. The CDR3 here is CASSPSARTPIAGELFF. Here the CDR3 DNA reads TGTGCCAGCAGCCCATCCGCCCGGACCCCGATCGCCGGGGAGCTGTTTTTT.

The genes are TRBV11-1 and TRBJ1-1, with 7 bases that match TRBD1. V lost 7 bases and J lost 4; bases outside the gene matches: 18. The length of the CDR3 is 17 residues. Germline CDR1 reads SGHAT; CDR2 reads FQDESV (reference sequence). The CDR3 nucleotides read TGTGCCAGCACCCGATCATGGGGGGACAGTTCGAGCACTGAAGCTTTCTTT. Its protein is CASTRSWGDSSSTEAFF.

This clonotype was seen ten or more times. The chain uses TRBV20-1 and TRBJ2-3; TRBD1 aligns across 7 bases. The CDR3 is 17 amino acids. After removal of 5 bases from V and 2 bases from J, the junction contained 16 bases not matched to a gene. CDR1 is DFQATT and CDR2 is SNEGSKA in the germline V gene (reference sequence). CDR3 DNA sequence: TGCAGTGCTTACCTCGTAGGTTGGGACAGAGACACAGATACGCAGTATTTT. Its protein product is CSAYLVGWDRDTDTQYF.

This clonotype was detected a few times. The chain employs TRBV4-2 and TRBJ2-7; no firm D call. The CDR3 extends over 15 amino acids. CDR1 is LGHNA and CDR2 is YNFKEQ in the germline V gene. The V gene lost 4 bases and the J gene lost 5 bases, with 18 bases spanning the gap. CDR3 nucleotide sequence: TGTGCCAGCAGCCGCCAGGTCGGAAAGTCAGACGAGCAGTACTTC. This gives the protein CASSRQVGKSDEQYF.

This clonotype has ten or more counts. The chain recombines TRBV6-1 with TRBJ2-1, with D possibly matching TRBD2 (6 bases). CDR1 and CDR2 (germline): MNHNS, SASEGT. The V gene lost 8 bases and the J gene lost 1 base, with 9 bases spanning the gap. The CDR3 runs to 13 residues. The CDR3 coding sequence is TGTGCCAGCCCTCGGGAGTCCTACAATGAGCAGTTCTTC. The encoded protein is CASPRESYNEQFF.

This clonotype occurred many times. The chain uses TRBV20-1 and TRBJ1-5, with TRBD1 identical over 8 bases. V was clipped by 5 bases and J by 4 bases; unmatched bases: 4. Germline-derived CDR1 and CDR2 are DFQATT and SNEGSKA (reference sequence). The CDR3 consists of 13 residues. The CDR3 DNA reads TGCAGTGCTCTTAGACAGGGGAATCAGCCCCAGCATTTT. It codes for CSALRQGNQPQHF.

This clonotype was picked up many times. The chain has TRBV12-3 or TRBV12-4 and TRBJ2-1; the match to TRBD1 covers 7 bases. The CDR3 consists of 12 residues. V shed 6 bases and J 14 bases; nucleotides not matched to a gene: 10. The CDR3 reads CASSLTGDGEFF. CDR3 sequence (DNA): TGTGCCAGCAGCCTCACAGGGGATGGGGAGTTCTTC.

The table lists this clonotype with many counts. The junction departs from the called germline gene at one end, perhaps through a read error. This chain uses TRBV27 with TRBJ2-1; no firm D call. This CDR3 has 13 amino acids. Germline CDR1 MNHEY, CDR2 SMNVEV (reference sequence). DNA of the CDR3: TGTGCCAGCAGTTTATCGGTTACCGGGCCCGAGGTCTTC. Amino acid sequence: CASSLSVTGPEVF.

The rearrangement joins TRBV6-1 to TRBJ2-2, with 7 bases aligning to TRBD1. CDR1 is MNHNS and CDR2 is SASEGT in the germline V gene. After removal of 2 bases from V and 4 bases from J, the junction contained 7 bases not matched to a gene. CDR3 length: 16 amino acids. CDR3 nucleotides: TGTGCCAGCAGTGAAATAGGGACAGCCTCCACCGGGGAGCTGTTTTTT. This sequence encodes CASSEIGTASTGELFF.

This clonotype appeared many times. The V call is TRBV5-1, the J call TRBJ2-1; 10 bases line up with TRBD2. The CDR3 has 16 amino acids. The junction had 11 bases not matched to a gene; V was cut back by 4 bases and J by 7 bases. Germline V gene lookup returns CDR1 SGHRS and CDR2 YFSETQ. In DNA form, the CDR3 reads TGCGCCAGCAGCCCATTCCTAGCGGGGGTTACTAATGAGCAGTTCTTC. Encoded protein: CASSPFLAGVTNEQFF.

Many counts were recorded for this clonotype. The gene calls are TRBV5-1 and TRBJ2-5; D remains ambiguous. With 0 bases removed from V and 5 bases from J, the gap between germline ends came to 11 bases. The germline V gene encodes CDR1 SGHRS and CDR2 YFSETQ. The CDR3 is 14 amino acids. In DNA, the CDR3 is TGCGCCAGCAGCTTGGTCTCGGGTCGGGAGACCCAGTACTTC. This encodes CASSLVSGRETQYF.

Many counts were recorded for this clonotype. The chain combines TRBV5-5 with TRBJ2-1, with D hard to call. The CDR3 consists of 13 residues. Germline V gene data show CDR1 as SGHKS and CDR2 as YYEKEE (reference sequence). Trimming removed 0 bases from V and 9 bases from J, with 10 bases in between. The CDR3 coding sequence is TGTGCCAGCAGCTTGGGGGTAGGATTTGAGCAGTTCTTC. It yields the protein CASSLGVGFEQFF.

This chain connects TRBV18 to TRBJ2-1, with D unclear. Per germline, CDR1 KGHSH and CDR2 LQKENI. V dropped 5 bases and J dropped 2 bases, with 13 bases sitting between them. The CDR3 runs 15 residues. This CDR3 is CASSGISLPYNEQFF. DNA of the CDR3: TGTGCCAGCTCAGGGATCTCCCTCCCCTACAATGAGCAGTTCTTC.

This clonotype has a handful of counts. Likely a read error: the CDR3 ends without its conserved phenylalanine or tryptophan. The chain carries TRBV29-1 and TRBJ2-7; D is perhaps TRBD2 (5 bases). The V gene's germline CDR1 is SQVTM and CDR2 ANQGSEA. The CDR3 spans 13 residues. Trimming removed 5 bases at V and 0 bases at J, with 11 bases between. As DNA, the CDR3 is TGCAGCGTTCTAAAGAGGGACTCCTACGAGCAGTACCTC. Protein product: CSVLKRDSYEQYL.

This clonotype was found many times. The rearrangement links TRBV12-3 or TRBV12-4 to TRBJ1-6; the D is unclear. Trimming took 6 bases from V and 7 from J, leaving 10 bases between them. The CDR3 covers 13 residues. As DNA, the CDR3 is TGTGCCAGCAGGAGGACTCAAAATTCACCCCTCCACTTT. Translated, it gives CASRRTQNSPLHF.

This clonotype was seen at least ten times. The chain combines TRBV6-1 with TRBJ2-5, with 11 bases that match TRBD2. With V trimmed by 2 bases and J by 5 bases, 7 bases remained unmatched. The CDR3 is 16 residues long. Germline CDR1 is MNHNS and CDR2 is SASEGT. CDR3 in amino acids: CASSELAGGIWETQYF. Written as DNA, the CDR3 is TGTGCCAGCAGTGAACTAGCGGGGGGTATCTGGGAGACCCAGTACTTC.